This is a list of T cell receptor beta chains from one sample in a study of shared clonotypes between healthy human individuals. Repertoires were generated with immunoSEQ multiplex PCR, while TCRdb's copy carries only in-frame clones and drops some. Among about 2.1 million clones listed, roughly 93% were seen once. Sequencing was done on a sample of naive CD8+ T cells from PBMCs. Receptors originate from a man aged 18 to 29 in good health. Some clones in this sample may be carry-over from other donors' samples. The CDR3 runs from the conserved cysteine through the conserved F or W. Fields, in order: D gene, V gene, clone size, J gene, CDR3 protein, CDR3 DNA. D genes are given only for firm matches. For some rows the clone size is stated as once, few or many, or as a class when expanded; others skip it.

TRBD1,TRBV9,-,TRBJ2-7,CASSVAPTGGGYEQYF,TGTGCCAGCAGCGTAGCTCCTACAGGGGGTGGATACGAGCAGTACTTC
TRBD1,TRBV28,-,TRBJ2-1,CASSWRQGVYNEQFF,TGTGCCAGCAGTTGGCGACAGGGGGTATACAATGAGCAGTTCTTC
TRBD2,TRBV9,-,TRBJ2-3,CASSVGTSGPTDTQYF,TGTGCCAGCAGCGTAGGGACTAGCGGACCCACAGATACGCAGTATTTT
-,TRBV10-3,-,TRBJ1-4,CAIAPNLLKAGEKLFF,TGTGCCATCGCCCCAAATCTGTTGAAAGCCGGTGAAAAACTGTTTTTT
-,TRBV2,-,TRBJ1-4,CASHSEGPGTNEKLFF,TGTGCCAGCCATTCGGAGGGTCCAGGCACTAATGAAAAACTGTTTTTT
-,TRBV6-5,-,TRBJ2-2,CASSYLGTATGELFF,TGTGCCAGCAGTTACCTCGGGACGGCCACCGGGGAGCTGTTTTTT
-,TRBV9,-,TRBJ1-1,CASSWGRSNTEAFF,TGTGCCAGCAGCTGGGGCAGGTCGAACACTGAAGCTTTCTTT
-,TRBV7-9,-,TRBJ2-7,CASRDSSYEQYF,TGTGCCAGCAGAGACAGCTCCTACGAGCAGTACTTC
TRBD1,TRBV19,-,TRBJ1-2,CASSIASTGGGGYTF,TGTGCCAGTAGTATAGCGAGCACAGGGGGCGGCGGCTACACCTTC
TRBD1,TRBV27,-,TRBJ2-5,CASSPGTGRAETQYF,TGTGCCAGCAGTCCCGGGACAGGAAGGGCAGAGACCCAGTACTTC
-,TRBV7-8,-,TRBJ1-3,CASRAEASGNTIYF,TGTGCCAGCAGGGCCGAGGCCTCTGGAAACACCATATATTTT
-,TRBV25-1,once,TRBJ2-2,CASSEFRVGTGELFF,TGTGCCAGCAGTGAATTCAGGGTTGGGACCGGGGAGCTGTTTTTT
-,TRBV30,once,TRBJ2-7,CAWRAASYEQYF,TGTGCCTGGAGAGCCGCCTCCTACGAGCAGTACTTC
-,TRBV7-6,-,TRBJ2-7,CASSLGKAGGAHEQYF,TGTGCCAGCAGCTTAGGTAAAGCGGGTGGGGCTCACGAGCAGTACTTC
-,TRBV28,-,TRBJ1-1,CASSLEENTEAFF,TGTGCCAGCAGTCTTGAGGAGAACACTGAAGCTTTCTTT
TRBD1,TRBV6-1,once,TRBJ1-3,CASRPQGEGNTIYF,TGTGCCAGCAGACCCCAGGGGGAAGGAAACACCATATATTTT
TRBD1,TRBV14,-,TRBJ2-7,CASSQTGGPYEQYF,TGTGCCAGCAGCCAAACAGGGGGACCCTACGAGCAGTACTTC
TRBD1,TRBV28,-,TRBJ2-7,CASSPPSRQGSSYEQYF,TGTGCCAGCAGTCCCCCGAGTAGACAGGGTAGCTCCTACGAGCAGTACTTC
-,TRBV27,-,TRBJ2-7,CASYGGREQYF,TGTGCCAGCTACGGGGGTCGCGAGCAGTACTTC
-,TRBV29-1,-,TRBJ1-2,CSVLPINYGYTF,TGCAGCGTTCTACCAATTAACTATGGCTACACCTTC
-,TRBV5-6,-,TRBJ1-2,CASSLWPNGYTF,TGTGCCAGCAGCTTGTGGCCCAATGGCTACACCTTC
TRBD1,TRBV19,once,TRBJ2-5,CASSEHRVRGETQYF,TGTGCCAGTAGTGAGCACAGGGTCAGGGGGGAGACCCAGTACTTC
-,TRBV7-9,-,TRBJ2-7,CASSSRVEQYF,TGTGCCAGCAGCTCCAGGGTTGAGCAGTACTTC
-,TRBV27,-,TRBJ2-1,CASSFSGSSYNEQFF,TGTGCCAGCAGTTTCAGCGGAAGCTCCTACAATGAGCAGTTCTTC
-,TRBV9,-,TRBJ2-6,CASSVGGSPSGANVLTF,TGTGCCAGCAGCGTAGGGGGGTCCCCCTCTGGGGCCAACGTCCTGACTTTC
-,TRBV10-1,-,TRBJ2-4,CASRGGYGVKNIQYF,TGCGCCAGCAGAGGGGGGTATGGGGTCAAAAACATTCAGTACTTC
-,TRBV28,-,TRBJ2-3,CASTPLTDTQYF,TGTGCCAGCACCCCCCTTACAGATACGCAGTATTTT
-,TRBV7-9,-,TRBJ2-3,CASSDKSGKATDTQYF,TGTGCCAGCAGCGACAAGTCAGGGAAGGCGACAGATACGCAGTATTTT
TRBD1,TRBV6-5,once,TRBJ1-5,CASSYWQGGQPQHF,TGTGCCAGCAGTTACTGGCAGGGGGGTCAGCCCCAGCATTTT
-,TRBV28,-,TRBJ2-5,CASSFQDGETQYF,TGTGCCAGCAGTTTTCAGGACGGAGAGACCCAGTACTTC
TRBD1,TRBV27,-,TRBJ2-7,CASSPTGGYYEQYF,TGTGCCAGCAGTCCAACAGGGGGCTATTACGAGCAGTACTTC
-,TRBV5-6,-,TRBJ2-1,CASSPPGLGSYNEQFF,TGTGCCAGCAGCCCACCGGGACTGGGCTCCTACAATGAGCAGTTCTTC
-,TRBV27,-,TRBJ2-7,CASSLVLGAEQYF,TGTGCCAGCAGTTTAGTGTTGGGGGCCGAGCAGTACTTC
-,TRBV27,once,TRBJ2-2,CASSFYIENTGELFF,TGTGCCAGCAGTTTCTACATTGAGAACACCGGGGAGCTGTTTTTT
TRBD1,TRBV7-9,-,TRBJ1-2,CASSLSDRAYGYTF,TGTGCCAGCAGCTTATCGGACAGGGCCTATGGCTACACCTTC
-,TRBV13,-,TRBJ2-7,CASSPTLGTYEQYF,TGTGCCAGCAGCCCGACACTGGGTACCTACGAGCAGTACTTC
-,TRBV9,-,TRBJ2-2,CASSVVADGELFF,TGTGCCAGCAGCGTAGTTGCGGATGGGGAGCTGTTTTTT
-,TRBV7-9,-,TRBJ1-2,CASSPFAGPYGYTF,TGTGCCAGCAGCCCCTTTGCAGGGCCCTATGGCTACACCTTC
TRBD2,TRBV27,-,TRBJ2-3,CASSRLAGREDTQYF,TGTGCCAGCAGTCGACTAGCGGGACGGGAAGATACGCAGTATTTT
-,TRBV6-5,-,TRBJ1-1,CASSGTSNTEAFF,TGTGCCAGCAGTGGGACATCAAACACTGAAGCTTTCTTT
-,TRBV5-1,-,TRBJ2-1,CASSMPVGAGSYNEQFF,TGCGCCAGCAGTATGCCTGTGGGAGCGGGCTCCTACAATGAGCAGTTCTTC
TRBD1,TRBV27,-,TRBJ2-7,CASSTGGEYEQYF,TGTGCCAGCAGCACAGGGGGCGAGTACGAGCAGTACTTC